This T cell receptor (beta chain) was profiled in a study of blood T cell repertoires in COVID-19. Study context: Researchers got acute and convalescent COVID-19 samples from the United States, Italy and Spain. T cells, B-cell-depleted T cells, or PBMCs supplied cDNA or gDNA.

In the source study's methods: Estimation of nucleated cell counts relied on the amplification of reference gene primers. Only in-frame clones appear in the TCRdb table, and some are missing; sequencing was by immunoSEQ multiplex PCR. The V and J calls and the clone size are those of that table, but D and trimming were determined from the DNA. The sample contains a few hundred thousand clones, 82% of which appear only once. Trimming took off 7 bases at V and 4 bases at J, with 13 bases between the two ends. The CDR3 has 13 amino acids. Germline V gene data show CDR1 as MNHNY and CDR2 as SVGAGI (reference sequence).

The chain recombines TRBV6-6 with TRBJ1-1, with TRBD1 as a possible D gene (5 bases). The sample was peripheral blood. The clonotype originates from a woman older than 75 with COVID-19, enrolled during active disease. CDR3 amino acids: CASNYLGGTEAFF. The CDR3 nucleotides are TGTGCCAGCAACTACCTGGGGGGCACTGAAGCTTTCTTT.